The 3 T cell receptor beta chains in this list originate from one sample, sequenced in a study of graft-versus-host responses after intestinal transplantation. Sequencing was performed with immunoSEQ multiplex PCR; in TCRdb, only in-frame clones are kept and a portion is missing. The sample has some 5,600 clones; around four fifths are singletons. From the graft tissue, intraepithelial and lamina propria lymphocytes were released through processing. Sequences were derived from ileum tissue, sampled 230 to 240 days after intestinal transplant. The receptors were gathered from a human patient who received an intestinal transplant, so some T cells may come from the graft donor.

V gene TRBV5-4 combines with J gene TRBJ2-2, with 8 positions matching TRBD1. The trim removed 4 bases at V and 2 bases at J, leaving 4 bases unmatched. Per the germline V gene, CDR1 is SGHNT and CDR2 is YYREEE (reference sequence). The CDR3 totals 15 residues. CDR3 protein: CASSGTGANTGELFF. The CDR3 bases are TGTGCCAGCAGCGGGACAGGTGCTAACACCGGGGAGCTGTTTTTT.

This clone was seen a single time. The chain couples TRBV6-5 to TRBJ1-6; weak D call: TRBD1 (5 bases). CDR1 is MNHEY, CDR2 SVGAGI, per germline. CDR3 length: 13 residues. V was shortened by 8 bases and J by 8 bases, with 13 bases between the two germline ends. In DNA form, the CDR3 reads TGTGCCAGCCCCGCGGGGGTCGATTCACCCCTCCACTTT. Translating gives CASPAGVDSPLHF.

This clone qualifies as large. The V gene is TRBV5-4, the J gene TRBJ1-4, with 8 positions matching TRBD1. The J segment lost 8 bases and the V segment lost 0 bases, leaving 6 bases of the junction unmatched. This CDR3 is built from 15 residues. Per germline, CDR1 SGHNT and CDR2 YYREEE (reference sequence). The CDR3 DNA follows: TGTGCCAGCAGCTTGGGGCAGGGGGCAGGAGAAAAACTGTTTTTT. It encodes CASSLGQGAGEKLFF.